The clone carrying this TCR beta chain came up a few times. Given the absence of the conserved phenylalanine or tryptophan at the CDR3 end, a read error is likely. The DNA is omitted, as the CDR3 cannot be located on it reliably, and the CDR3 follows TCRdb's listing. Germline V gene data show CDR1 as SGHRS and CDR2 as YFSETQ. The CDR3 extends over 15 residues, inclusive of both ends. The data are from a study of blood T cell repertoires in COVID-19. The data were produced by immunoSEQ multiplex PCR, yet TCRdb's version contains in-frame clones alone and is incomplete. The table has around 200,000 clones, roughly 83% seen once; the top ten hold 5.5% to 7%. Patients from Seattle were sampled longitudinally, starting during active infection.

The specimen sequenced was peripheral blood. J is TRBJ2-7 and V is TRBV5-1; the table names TRBD2, a call not compared with the DNA. The TCR originated in a woman in her thirties or forties with COVID-19, enrolled during active disease. CDR3 sequence: CASSLAGVSGTPLIL.